This is a list of T cell receptor beta chains from one sample in a study of OX40 agonist ivuxolimab in advanced cancers. The repertoire was sequenced with immunoSEQ multiplex PCR; TCRdb's copy has only in-frame clones and lacks some. The sample lists more than 35,000 clones, about 78% occurring once. The source was CD4+ or CD8+ T cells sorted from blood, collected in a trial of the OX40 agonist ivuxolimab. These receptor sequences come from an adult with an advanced solid tumor such as melanoma, head and neck, liver or kidney cancer. CDR3s leave out the opening cysteine and the closing phenylalanine or tryptophan. Fields, in order: V gene, CDR3 protein.

TRBV9	ASSPGLAGGDTQY
TRBV7-9	ASSATGSRDTQY
TRBV27	ASSHQGAKREKLF
TRBV7-2	ASSFDRVETQY
TRBV5-1	ASSFAGYGGYEQY
TRBV7-6	ASSLVQGDNQPQH
TRBV7-2	ASSSLNGQPQH
TRBV6-6	ASSYGGLAKTNEQF
TRBV6-1	ASAGTGGYNEQF
TRBV5-1	ASGFPGQGSSGANVLT
TRBV5-4	ASSPWRGQREVLLYNEQF
TRBV7-8	ASSLGIAQGNEQF
TRBV12-5	ASGPGQGQGELF
TRBV19	ATEGVRTDTQY
TRBV10-1	ASSEASQPDTQY
TRBV19	ASSPLGGEGGYT
TRBV28	ASSSPGQYYEQY
TRBV27	ASSLRGGGSSGYT
TRBV5-6	ASSLPFNYGYT
TRBV13	ASSLVQSYEQY
TRBV2	ASSPGRGYT
TRBV7-2	ASSLSGVREAF
TRBV6-5	ASSLQVNTEAF
TRBV2	ASRDRQGWNEQF
TRBV18	ASHTYRGRTEAF
TRBV18	ASSLGAFMNEQF
TRBV2	ASSEASVTEAF
TRBV19	ASAIGKGQRRFYGYT
TRBV6-5	ASSPLNTEAF
TRBV11-2	ASSSTRAGNTIY
TRBV15	ATSRAIGTGELF
TRBV20-1	SASGGREQY
TRBV28	ASSYRDRAGNTIY
TRBV27	ATRDSRREQY
TRBV5-1	ASSLAGTGVTYEQY
TRBV16	ASSQSGNEYNEQF
TRBV6-6	ASNMARGKYEQY
TRBV6-1	ATQLAGGSDTQY
TRBV18	ASSPAGDQETQY
TRBV19	ASSSEGWISPLH
TRBV7-9	ASSFGQPAYEQY
TRBV18	ASSPLRTASAEAF
TRBV27	ASCKQGAQNGYT
TRBV15	ATSARGQGGETQY
TRBV9	ASSVIAGVNNEQF
TRBV11-2	ASSLLGFGRGDTQY
TRBV4-1	ASSQPTGNPYEQY
TRBV5-1	ASSVGTAVGETQH
TRBV28	ASSGGGAAQPQH
TRBV11-2	ASSLEGTGQPQH
TRBV5-4	ASSRSGPQRNIQY
TRBV4-1	ASSQEGGTGNTIY
TRBV6-6	ASSYSGPLSSVLT